Here is one T cell receptor beta chain with its context. As yet, its antigen is unknown. The data stem from a study of shared clonotypes between healthy human individuals. General study points: Compared with clonotypes that all four donors shared, non-shared clonotypes had lower generation probabilities. For sorted subsets, rarefaction showed incomplete sequencing despite large depth.

Sequencing was at deep level. The assay was immunoSEQ multiplex PCR, and TCRdb's table has in-frame clones only and misses some. Counted here are around 2.3 million clones, around 95% occurring once; the ten biggest clones make up around 0.13%. Trimming cost V 0 bases and J 3 bases, with 7 bases left between them. The CDR3 has 15 residues. Germline V gene lookup returns CDR1 SGDLS and CDR2 YYNGEE. The rearrangement uses TRBV9 and TRBJ2-6; D is unclear. The sample taken for sequencing was naive CD4+ T cells sorted from blood. Documented subset: CD45RA+ positively selected. The clonotype comes from a man aged 18 to 35 in good health. For the CDR3, the DNA is TGTGCCAGCAGCGTAGAAGCAGTTGGGGCCAACGTCCTGACTTTC. Encoded protein: CASSVEAVGANVLTF.